What follows are 26 T cell receptor beta chains derived from one specimen sequenced in a study of PD-L1 blockade in urothelial cancer. TCRdb's table, derived via immunoSEQ multiplex PCR, lists solely in-frame clones and lacks some. The data hold approximately 80,000 clones, with 82% observed a single time. This specimen was PBMCs, taken around atezolizumab (anti-PD-L1) treatment. Receptors were obtained from a man between 65 and 85 years old with urothelial cancer.

This chain uses TRBV18 with TRBJ1-3; possibly TRBD1 for D (6 bases). The germline V gene encodes CDR1 KGHSH and CDR2 LQKENI. The CDR3 sequence is 15 residues long. The V gene lost 2 bases and the J gene lost 2 bases, with 10 bases spanning the gap. The CDR3 coding sequence is TGTGCCAGCTCACCAGACAGGTTGGCTGGAAACACCATATATTTT. Residues: CASSPDRLAGNTIYF.

This clone was seen a handful of times. Distinct nucleotide sequences in the sample also encode this CDR3. The chain combines TRBV28 with TRBJ1-2, with unresolved D. The CDR3 extends over 12 amino acids. Looked up from germline, CDR1 is MDHEN and CDR2 is SYDVKM. Trimming pared 6 bases from V and 5 bases from J, leaving 10 bases between. In DNA form, the CDR3 reads TGTGCCAGCAGCTTTCGAGGGTATGGCTACACCTTC. Translated: CASSFRGYGYTF.

This clone showed up just a few times. CDR3 sequence (DNA): TGTGCCAGCAGCTTGATAGCAGGGCCCTACGTTGGGCAGTACTTC. It encodes CASSLIAGPYVGQYF. The genes are TRBV5-6 and TRBJ2-7; weak D call: TRBD1 (5 bases). The germline CDR1 and CDR2 sequences are SGHDT and YYEEEE. There are 15 residues in the CDR3. Between the trimmed V and J ends, which lost 1 base and 9 bases, there was a span of 20 bases.

The gene calls are TRBV5-6 and TRBJ1-1; D is unclear. Germline V gene sequence: CDR1 SGHDT, CDR2 YYEEEE. Deletions cut 3 bases from V and 14 bases from J, with 20 bases between. The CDR3 is 13 amino acids. Here the CDR3 DNA reads TGTGCCAGCAGCTCGGGTTGGAGGACTGTCCCATTCTTT. Protein sequence: CASSSGWRTVPFF.

This clone has just a few counts. The chain is built from TRBV5-6 and TRBJ1-4, with a tentative D call TRBD1 (5 bases). The CDR3 runs to 14 residues. Trimming removed 3 bases at V and 2 bases at J, with 8 bases between. The germline V gene has CDR1 SGHDT and CDR2 YYEEEE. CDR3 DNA: TGTGCCAGCAGCTGGGGGGTGACTAATGAAAAACTGTTTTTT. Encoded protein: CASSWGVTNEKLFF.

The V and J genes are TRBV4-1 and TRBJ2-5; 12 bases line up with TRBD1. The germline V gene encodes CDR1 MGHRA and CDR2 YSYEKL. The CDR3 runs to 18 residues. The V gene end was trimmed by 2 bases and the J gene end by 5 bases; junction bases not matched to a gene: 12. The DNA of the CDR3 is TGCGCCAGCAGCCAATCAACCCGGGGACAGGGGGCGCAGGAGACCCAGTACTTC. Its translation: CASSQSTRGQGAQETQYF.

This clone was found a few times. The rearrangement links TRBV5-4 to TRBJ2-5, with 14 bases matching TRBD2. The ends lost 6 bases at V and 3 bases at J; junction bases unmatched: 4. Germline V gene lookup returns CDR1 SGHNT and CDR2 YYREEE (reference sequence). This CDR3 spans 15 amino acids. The CDR3 DNA reads TGTGCCAGCACCCCGGGACTAGCGGGAGAAGAGACCCAGTACTTC. Translating gives CASTPGLAGEETQYF.

The V gene is TRBV5-1, the J gene TRBJ1-1; D ambiguous. Germline assignment: CDR1 SGHRS and CDR2 YFSETQ. The CDR3 has 15 residues. V gave up 0 bases and J gave up 1 base, with 10 bases separating them. CDR3 DNA sequence: TGCGCCAGCAGCTTGGCACAGACACCGAACACTGAAGCTTTCTTT. Amino acids: CASSLAQTPNTEAFF.

The CDR3 region has the DNA TGTGCCAGCAGTGACCTCTCTAGCACTGAGCAGTTCTTC. Protein sequence: CASSDLSSTEQFF. The chain joins TRBV2 to TRBJ2-1; D might be TRBD2 (5 bases). Germline V gene lookup returns CDR1 SNHLY and CDR2 FYNNEI. This CDR3 spans 13 amino acids. Trimming shortened V by 3 bases and J by 9 bases, and 12 bases separated the two germline ends.

The chain recombines TRBV6-5 with TRBJ1-1, with 8 bases aligning to TRBD1. Trimming took 4 bases from V and 2 from J; bases not matched to a gene: 3. Germline V gene lookup returns CDR1 MNHEY and CDR2 SVGAGI. The CDR3 sequence is 14 residues long. In nucleotides, the CDR3 is TGTGCCAGCAGTTCGGACAGGGACAACACTGAAGCTTTCTTT. Its translation: CASSSDRDNTEAFF.

The chain couples TRBV19 to TRBJ1-5; D possibly corresponds to TRBD1 (6 bases). There are 14 residues in the CDR3. Trimming removed 4 bases at V and 6 bases at J, with 13 bases between. CDR1 LNHDA and CDR2 SQIVND come from the germline V gene (reference sequence). As DNA, the CDR3 is TGTGCCAGTAGTAAAGCAGGGGTAGGTCAGCCCCAGCATTTT. Protein: CASSKAGVGQPQHF. The entire variable domain, with the rest obtained from reference TRBV19 and TRBJ1-5, is as follows: DGGITQSPKYLFRKEGQNVTLSCEQNLNHDAMYWYRQDPGQGLRLIYYSQIVNDFQKGDIAEGYSVSREKKESFPLTVTSAQKNPTAFYLCASSKAGVGQPQHFGDGTRLSIL.

This chain connects TRBV5-1 to TRBJ1-4; 8 nucleotides agree with TRBD1. This CDR3 spans 16 amino acids. V lost 4 bases to trimming and J lost 5 bases; unmatched junction nucleotides: 10. Germline CDR1 SGHRS, CDR2 YFSETQ. This chain's CDR3 is CASSRTGGGSNEKLFF. CDR3 in DNA: TGCGCCAGCAGCCGAACAGGGGGTGGGTCCAATGAAAAACTGTTTTTT.

This clone was detected many times. This chain uses TRBV2 with TRBJ1-5; D uncertain. Germline CDR1 reads SNHLY; CDR2 reads FYNNEI. The CDR3 is 17 residues long. The V end was cut by 5 bases, the J end by 0 bases, with 17 bases between. The CDR3 region has the DNA TGTGCCAGCAGTTCGGGAGGCTACCATCTTAGCAATCAGCCCCAGCATTTT. Protein sequence: CASSSGGYHLSNQPQHF.

This sequence joins TRBV19 and TRBJ1-2; 11 bases match TRBD1. The CDR3 consists of 16 residues. Germline V CDR1 and CDR2: LNHDA, SQIVND (reference sequence). Losses at the gene ends were 5 bases for V and 5 bases for J; bases not matched to a gene: 10. The CDR3 DNA is TGTGCCAGTAGTCCCCGTGTCGGACAGGGGGCTTATGGCTACACCTTC. Translating gives CASSPRVGQGAYGYTF.

V is TRBV7-2 and J is TRBJ2-7; perhaps TRBD2 as D (7 bases). CDR3 length: 15 residues. Trimming removed 7 bases at V and 2 bases at J, with 18 bases between. Germline CDR1 is SGHTA and CDR2 is FQGNSA. In nucleotides, the CDR3 is TGTGCCAGCACCCCCCAACAGGGACTAACCTACGAGCAGTACTTC. Residues: CASTPQQGLTYEQYF.

The rearrangement links TRBV5-1 to TRBJ1-4; D may be TRBD1 (5 bases). Between the trimmed V and J ends, which lost 1 base and 5 bases, there was a span of 12 bases. Germline CDR1 and CDR2: SGHRS and YFSETQ. This CDR3 is 15 amino acids long. CDR3 in DNA: TGCGCCAGCAGCTTGCAACCAGGGTACAATGAAAAACTGTTTTTT. Translating gives CASSLQPGYNEKLFF.

This chain links TRBV10-3 with TRBJ1-4; 8 bases are a match to TRBD1. The CDR3 extends over 14 amino acids. Germline V gene sequence: CDR1 ENHRY, CDR2 SYGVKD. Unmatched junction bases numbered 4, after V lost 0 bases and J lost 10 bases. CDR3 sequence: CAISESQGAGKLFF. The CDR3 DNA follows: TGTGCCATCAGTGAGTCCCAGGGGGCAGGAAAACTGTTTTTT.

The V and J genes are TRBV5-1 and TRBJ2-1, with 9 bases that match TRBD2. CDR3 length equals 17 residues. Germline loops: CDR1 SGHRS, CDR2 YFSETQ. V lost 2 bases and J lost 7; bases outside the gene matches: 13. The CDR3 region has the DNA TGCGCCAGCAGCTTACGTTATGCGGGGGGGCCGGGAAATGAGCAGTTCTTC. Translation: CASSLRYAGGPGNEQFF.

This chain joins TRBV6-4 and TRBJ2-6; 7 positions match TRBD1. The CDR3 consists of 15 residues. Germline V gene lookup returns CDR1 MRHNA and CDR2 SNTAGT. V dropped 5 bases and J dropped 0; count of bases not matched to a gene: 1. In nucleotides, the CDR3 is TGTGCCAGCAGTCGGGACAGCTCTGGGGCCAACGTCCTGACTTTC. Protein product: CASSRDSSGANVLTF.

The CDR3: CASSEAGGRNGYTF. DNA of the CDR3: TGTGCCAGCAGTGAAGCGGGGGGGCGGAATGGCTACACCTTC. This rearrangement joins TRBV6-1 to TRBJ1-2, with D perhaps TRBD1 (6 bases). Per germline, CDR1 MNHNS and CDR2 SASEGT. V shed 0 bases and J shed 6 bases, with 11 bases lying between them. The CDR3 loop spans 14 amino acids.

This clone was recorded only once. The chain has TRBV2 and TRBJ2-1, with TRBD1 matching 7 bases. V lost 8 bases to trimming and J lost 0 bases; unmatched junction nucleotides: 7. CDR1 SNHLY and CDR2 FYNNEI come from the germline V gene. The CDR3 extends over 15 amino acids. CDR3 protein: CASGQAPRSYNEQFF. The CDR3 DNA follows: TGTGCCAGCGGACAGGCTCCCCGCTCCTACAATGAGCAGTTCTTC. Variable domain in full (rest from reference TRBV2 and TRBJ2-1): EPEVTQTPSHQVTQMGQEVILRCVPISNHLYFYWYRQILGQKVEFLVSFYNNEISEKSEIFDDQFSVERPDGSNFTLKIRSTKLEDSAMYFCASGQAPRSYNEQFFGPGTRLTVL.

The chain recombines TRBV11-1 with TRBJ2-3; D might be TRBD2 (6 bases). Germline-derived CDR1 and CDR2 are SGHAT and FQDESV (reference sequence). The length of the CDR3 is 15 residues. Trimming left V 3 bases short and J 2 bases short, with 12 bases between. CDR3 bases: TGTGCCAGCAGCTTGGGGGGTCCGCCCACAGATACGCAGTATTTT. Translated, it gives CASSLGGPPTDTQYF.

The gene calls are TRBV4-1 and TRBJ1-6, with 9 bases fitting TRBD1. The germline CDR1 and CDR2 sequences are MGHRA and YSYEKL. Trimming removed 2 bases from V and 7 bases from J; junction bases left unmatched: 3. The CDR3 is 15 amino acids. The CDR3 protein is CASSQRDRENSPLHF. CDR3 bases: TGCGCCAGCAGCCAAAGGGACAGGGAAAATTCACCCCTCCACTTT.

The chain has TRBV25-1 and TRBJ2-7, with D tentatively TRBD1 (5 bases). The CDR3 runs 13 residues. Trimming removed 4 bases from V and 3 bases from J, with 10 bases in between. CDR1 is MGHDK, CDR2 SYGVNS, per germline. The CDR3 reads CASSVQVFYEQYF. DNA for the CDR3: TGTGCCAGCAGTGTACAGGTCTTCTACGAGCAGTACTTC.

The chain links TRBV19 to TRBJ2-3; TRBD1 agrees at 9 bases. V lost 5 bases, J lost 7 bases, and 10 bases stayed unmatched. CDR1 is LNHDA, CDR2 SQIVND, per germline (reference sequence). The CDR3 spans 15 residues. For the CDR3, the DNA is TGTGCCAGTAGTCCCGACAGGGGGGCAGCGTATACGCAGTATTTT. It specifies CASSPDRGAAYTQYF.

The V gene is TRBV9, the J gene TRBJ2-5, with D tentatively TRBD1 (5 bases). The CDR3 has 15 amino acids. CDR1 is SGDLS and CDR2 is YYNGEE in the germline V gene. Trimming took 3 bases from V and 4 from J, leaving 16 bases between them. The CDR3 region is CASSGRDEPGETQYF. The CDR3 nucleotides are TGTGCCAGCAGCGGCAGGGATGAGCCGGGAGAGACCCAGTACTTC.